This T cell receptor (beta chain) appears in the sequencing data of a study of cytomegalovirus exposure and HLA in healthy donors. Study-level background: Clustering assigned 81% of the roughly 430 genotyped donors to the Caucasian-associated ancestry cluster.

The PCR ran on 60 Vbeta and 13 Jbeta primers. Only in-frame clones appear in the TCRdb table, and some are missing; sequencing was by immunoSEQ multiplex PCR. The sample includes about 40,000 clones, 50% of them seen just once. This clone was counted a single time. V shed 0 bases and J 1 base; nucleotides not matched to a gene: 0. Germline V CDR1 and CDR2: SGHTA, FQGTGA. The CDR3 consists of 15 residues. The TCR sequence derives from a human donor in good health. The V gene is TRBV7-3, the J gene TRBJ2-3; the match to TRBD1 covers 8 bases. The sample taken for sequencing was PBMCs. This chain's CDR3 is CASSLTGQGTDTQYF. CDR3 nucleotides: TGTGCCAGCAGCTTAACGGGACAGGGCACAGATACGCAGTATTTT.